This is a list of T cell receptor beta chains from one sample in a study of glioma-infiltrating T cells after dendritic cell vaccination. Sequencing was performed with immunoSEQ multiplex PCR; in TCRdb, only in-frame clones are kept and a portion is missing. The sample lists roughly 83,000 clones; over 75% were seen once. The sequencing here drew on blood, taken before dendritic cell vaccination. The origin of the receptors is a human donor with glioblastoma. Both conserved end residues are part of each CDR3. D genes are given only for firm matches. The size field is filled for only some rows; it gives once, few, many or a size class.

d_call,j_call,cdr3_length,v_call,clone_size,cdr3_aa,cdr3_nt
TRBD1,TRBJ1-2,15,TRBV4-3,.,CASSQDRQGYYGYTF,TGCGCCAGCAGCCAAGATCGACAGGGATACTATGGCTACACCTTC
.,TRBJ2-7,15,TRBV7-3,.,CASSLGQGSTYEQYF,TGTGCCAGCAGCTTAGGGCAGGGGAGCACCTACGAGCAGTACTTC
.,TRBJ1-4,15,TRBV15,.,CATSSLRTLNEKLFF,TGTGCCACCAGCAGTCTAAGGACACTCAATGAAAAACTGTTTTTT
TRBD1,TRBJ2-7,13,TRBV13,.,CASSYGTGDEQYF,TGTGCCAGCAGCTACGGGACAGGGGACGAGCAGTACTTC
.,TRBJ2-2,16,TRBV4-2,few,CASSQDHGGGTGELFF,TGTGCCAGCAGCCAAGATCACGGGGGAGGCACCGGGGAGCTGTTTTTT
TRBD2,TRBJ2-7,15,TRBV6-5,.,CASSYRPAGGYEQYF,TGTGCCAGCAGTTACCGTCCAGCGGGGGGTTACGAGCAGTACTTC
.,TRBJ2-5,15,TRBV10-2,.,CASSDLAGRQETQYF,TGCGCCAGCAGTGATTTGGCGGGCCGGCAAGAGACCCAGTACTTC
.,TRBJ1-2,13,TRBV10-2,.,CASSPGVNYGYTF,TGCGCCAGCAGCCCGGGAGTCAACTATGGCTACACCTTC
.,TRBJ1-4,11,TRBV9,.,CASSDREKLFF,TGTGCCAGCAGCGACAGGGAAAAACTGTTTTTT
TRBD1,TRBJ2-1,16,TRBV5-1,.,CASSFRGQGAHNEQFF,TGCGCCAGCAGCTTCCGGGGACAGGGGGCCCACAATGAGCAGTTCTTC
.,TRBJ1-5,14,TRBV2,.,CASSEARGFQPQHF,TGTGCCAGCAGTGAAGCTAGGGGCTTTCAGCCCCAGCATTTT
.,TRBJ2-1,14,TRBV5-1,.,CASSLAGEHNEQFF,TGCGCCAGCAGCTTGGCGGGAGAGCACAATGAGCAGTTCTTC
.,TRBJ1-2,15,TRBV19,.,CASSMGSGVNYGYTF,TGTGCCAGTAGTATGGGGTCGGGGGTCAACTATGGCTACACCTTC
.,TRBJ2-4,15,TRBV9,.,CASSADASRRNIQYF,TGTGCCAGCAGCGCTGACGCGTCTCGGCGGAACATTCAGTACTTC
.,TRBJ1-2,12,TRBV18,.,CASSPPGVGYTF,TGTGCCAGCTCACCACCAGGGGTGGGCTACACCTTC
.,TRBJ2-2,13,TRBV7-2,.,CASSALRDGELFF,TGTGCCAGCAGCGCCCTCAGGGACGGGGAGCTGTTTTTT
TRBD1,TRBJ1-4,12,TRBV2,.,CASSWDSRRLFF,TGTGCCAGCAGTTGGGACAGCCGTCGACTGTTTTTT
.,TRBJ1-5,15,TRBV6-5,once,CASSYSYGRIEAQHF,TGTGCCAGCAGTTACTCGTACGGGAGAATAGAAGCCCAGCATTTT
TRBD1,TRBJ1-1,14,TRBV30,.,CARTDRGPRGEAFF,TGTGCCCGGACCGACAGGGGACCTCGTGGGGAAGCTTTCTTT
TRBD1,TRBJ1-5,15,TRBV5-6,.,CASSRDRGLDQPQHF,TGTGCCAGCAGCCGGGACAGGGGGCTCGATCAGCCCCAGCATTTT
.,TRBJ1-1,15,TRBV27,.,CASSFGRGGNTEAFF,TGTGCCAGCAGTTTCGGGAGGGGAGGGAACACTGAAGCTTTCTTT
TRBD1,TRBJ1-6,15,TRBV7-9,once,CASSSPDRGIGPLHF,TGTGCCAGCAGCTCCCCGGACAGGGGAATTGGTCCCCTCCACTTT
.,TRBJ2-1,11,TRBV27,.,CASSAYNEQFF,TGTGCCAGCAGTGCGTACAATGAGCAGTTCTTC
.,TRBJ1-2,13,TRBV5-5,.,CASSSLPGYGYTF,TGTGCCAGCAGCTCTCTCCCCGGCTATGGCTACACCTTC
.,TRBJ1-2,14,TRBV19,.,CASSMLRANYGYTF,TGTGCCAGTAGTATGTTACGGGCTAACTATGGCTACACCTTC
.,TRBJ2-6,16,TRBV9,.,CASSVAGETGANVLTF,TGTGCCAGCAGCGTAGCAGGGGAGACTGGGGCCAACGTCCTGACTTTC
TRBD2,TRBJ2-5,20,TRBV5-4,.,CASSGWGDAGGGEVQETQYF,TGTGCCAGCAGCGGGTGGGGAGACGCGGGAGGAGGGGAGGTCCAAGAGACCCAGTACTTC
TRBD1,TRBJ2-3,15,TRBV6-4,.,CASKTGQGQTDTQYF,TGTGCCAGCAAGACAGGACAGGGGCAGACAGATACGCAGTATTTT
.,TRBJ2-7,14,TRBV6-5,.,CARDLEGASYEQYF,TGTGCCAGGGACTTGGAGGGGGCTTCCTACGAGCAGTACTTC
TRBD1,TRBJ1-2,16,TRBV9,.,CASSVLLAGGDYGYTF,TGTGCCAGCAGCGTACTACTCGCAGGGGGCGACTATGGCTACACCTTC
.,TRBJ1-2,14,TRBV7-9,.,CASSFPGNHYGYTF,TGTGCCAGCAGCTTTCCAGGGAATCACTATGGCTACACCTTC
TRBD2,TRBJ2-3,16,TRBV14,once,CASSQGLAGPTDTQYF,TGTGCCAGCAGCCAAGGACTAGCGGGGCCCACAGATACGCAGTATTTT
.,TRBJ1-1,14,TRBV11-3,few,CASSFAGVSTEAFF,TGTGCCAGCAGCTTCGCAGGGGTGAGCACTGAAGCTTTCTTT
TRBD2,TRBJ2-5,16,TRBV5-1,.,CASSSGLAGVRETQYF,TGCGCCAGCAGCTCCGGACTAGCGGGAGTAAGAGAGACCCAGTACTTC
.,TRBJ1-2,14,TRBV10-3,once,CAISESSGDWGYTF,TGTGCCATCAGTGAGTCGTCGGGAGATTGGGGCTACACCTTC
.,TRBJ2-7,13,TRBV28,.,CASSLNNPPRQYF,TGTGCCAGCAGTTTAAACAACCCCCCACGGCAGTACTTC
.,TRBJ2-1,16,TRBV6-5,.,CASSFTTGNTYNEQFF,TGTGCCAGCAGTTTTACAACAGGGAATACATACAATGAGCAGTTCTTC
.,TRBJ2-7,15,TRBV7-2,.,CASSLMDRLIYEQYF,TGTGCCAGCAGCTTAATGGACAGACTTATCTACGAGCAGTACTTC
.,TRBJ2-1,16,TRBV18,.,CASSPGPLIRGNEQFF,TGTGCCAGCTCACCAGGTCCCCTAATACGTGGCAATGAGCAGTTCTTC
TRBD1,TRBJ1-1,14,TRBV2,.,CASREGQMNTEAFF,TGTGCCAGCAGGGAGGGACAGATGAACACTGAAGCTTTCTTT
.,TRBJ2-5,16,TRBV21-1,once,CASSKESSGGRETQYF,TGTGCCAGCAGCAAAGAATCCAGCGGGGGGCGAGAGACCCAGTACTTC
.,TRBJ1-1,15,TRBV5-1,.,CASSLGGRSDTEAFF,TGCGCCAGCAGCTTGGGGGGGCGCTCCGACACTGAAGCTTTCTTT
TRBD1,TRBJ1-2,14,TRBV4-2,.,CASSLLLTGRGYTF,TGTGCCAGCAGCTTGTTGTTGACAGGGAGGGGCTACACCTTC
.,TRBJ2-3,15,TRBV4-3,.,CASSLWRGNTDTQYF,TGCGCCAGCAGCCTCTGGCGGGGTAACACAGATACGCAGTATTTT
TRBD2,TRBJ2-5,16,TRBV2,.,CASSWTSGGARETQYF,TGTGCCAGCAGTTGGACTAGCGGGGGGGCCAGGGAGACCCAGTACTTC
TRBD2,TRBJ2-7,15,TRBV13,.,CASSSSGSPAYEQYF,TGTGCCAGCAGCTCTAGCGGGAGTCCAGCCTACGAGCAGTACTTC
TRBD1,TRBJ1-6,15,TRBV9,.,CASSDGTGKRAPLHF,TGTGCCAGCAGCGATGGGACAGGAAAACGAGCACCCCTCCACTTT
TRBD1,TRBJ1-4,16,TRBV13,.,CASSLDREGNNEKLFF,TGTGCCAGCAGCTTGGACAGGGAGGGGAATAATGAAAAACTGTTTTTT
.,TRBJ1-1,15,TRBV6-5,.,CASRSPPGSNTEAFF,TGTGCCAGCAGATCCCCCCCGGGGTCGAACACTGAAGCTTTCTTT
.,TRBJ2-5,14,TRBV7-9,.,CASSLGGLQETQYF,TGTGCCAGCAGCTTAGGCGGGTTACAAGAGACCCAGTACTTC
.,TRBJ2-7,18,TRBV11-2,.,CASSLSPWEAGLSYEQYF,TGTGCCAGCAGCTTGAGCCCCTGGGAGGCAGGGCTATCCTACGAGCAGTACTTC
TRBD1,TRBJ1-2,15,TRBV9,once,CASSPRTGSFNGYTF,TGTGCCAGCAGCCCTCGGACAGGATCATTCAATGGCTACACCTTC
TRBD2,TRBJ2-1,16,TRBV6-1,once,CASSEPGLAAYNEQFF,TGTGCCAGCAGTGAACCGGGACTAGCGGCCTACAATGAGCAGTTCTTC
TRBD1,TRBJ2-7,14,TRBV18,.,CASSQGQDAYEQYF,TGTGCCAGCTCACAGGGACAGGACGCCTACGAGCAGTACTTC
TRBD1,TRBJ1-5,14,TRBV6-1,.,CASLNRGVNQPQHF,TGTGCCAGCTTAAACAGGGGAGTTAATCAGCCCCAGCATTTT